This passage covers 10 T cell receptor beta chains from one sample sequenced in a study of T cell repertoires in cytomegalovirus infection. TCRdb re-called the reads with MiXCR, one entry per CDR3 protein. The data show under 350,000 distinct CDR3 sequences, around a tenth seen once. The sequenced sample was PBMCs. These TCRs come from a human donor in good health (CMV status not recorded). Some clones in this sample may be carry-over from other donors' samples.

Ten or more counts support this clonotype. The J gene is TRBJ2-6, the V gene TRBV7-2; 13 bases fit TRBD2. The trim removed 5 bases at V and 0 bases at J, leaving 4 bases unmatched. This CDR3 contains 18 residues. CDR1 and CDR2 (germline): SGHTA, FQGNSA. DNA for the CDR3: TGTGCCAGCAGCATACTAGCGGGGGGGCGCTCTGGGGCCAACGTCCTGACTTTC. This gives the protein CASSILAGGRSGANVLTF.

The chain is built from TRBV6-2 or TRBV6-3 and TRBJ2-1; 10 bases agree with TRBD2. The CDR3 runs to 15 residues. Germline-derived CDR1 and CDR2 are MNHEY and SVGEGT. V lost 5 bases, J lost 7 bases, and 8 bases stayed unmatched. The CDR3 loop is CASSPAGGPKNEQFF. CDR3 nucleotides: TGTGCCAGCAGTCCAGCGGGGGGGCCCAAGAATGAGCAGTTCTTC.

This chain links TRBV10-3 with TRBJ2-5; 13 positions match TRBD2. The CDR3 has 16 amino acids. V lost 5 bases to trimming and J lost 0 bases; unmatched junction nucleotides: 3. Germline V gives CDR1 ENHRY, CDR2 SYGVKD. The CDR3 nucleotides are TGTGCCATCAGTCCGGGACTAGCGGGGTACCAAGAGACCCAGTACTTC. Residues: CAISPGLAGYQETQYF.

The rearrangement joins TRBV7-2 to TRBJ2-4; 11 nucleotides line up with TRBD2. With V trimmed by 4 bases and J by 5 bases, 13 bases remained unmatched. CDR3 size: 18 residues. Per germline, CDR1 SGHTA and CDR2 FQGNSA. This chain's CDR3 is CASSSRPSGGYGENIQYF. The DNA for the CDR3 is TGTGCCAGCAGCTCCCGACCTAGCGGGGGGTATGGTGAAAACATTCAGTACTTC.

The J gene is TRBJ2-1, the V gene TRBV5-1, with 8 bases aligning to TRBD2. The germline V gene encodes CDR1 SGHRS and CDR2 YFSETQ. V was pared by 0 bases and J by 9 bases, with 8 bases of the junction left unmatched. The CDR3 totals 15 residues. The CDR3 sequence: CASSLELTSEAEQFF. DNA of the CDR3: TGCGCCAGCAGCTTGGAACTGACTAGCGAGGCTGAGCAGTTCTTC.

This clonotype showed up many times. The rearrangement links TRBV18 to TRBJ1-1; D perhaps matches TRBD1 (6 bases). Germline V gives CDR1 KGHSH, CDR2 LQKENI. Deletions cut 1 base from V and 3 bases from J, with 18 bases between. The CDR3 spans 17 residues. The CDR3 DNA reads TGTGCCAGCTCACCACGGGCCCCAGGGGTTAGGGACACTGAAGCTTTCTTT. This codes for CASSPRAPGVRDTEAFF.

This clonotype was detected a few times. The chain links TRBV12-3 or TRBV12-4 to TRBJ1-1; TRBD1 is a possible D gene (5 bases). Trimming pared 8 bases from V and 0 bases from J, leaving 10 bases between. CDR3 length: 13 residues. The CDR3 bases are TGTGCCAGCCAGGCCAGGGTGAACACTGAAGCTTTCTTT. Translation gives CASQARVNTEAFF.

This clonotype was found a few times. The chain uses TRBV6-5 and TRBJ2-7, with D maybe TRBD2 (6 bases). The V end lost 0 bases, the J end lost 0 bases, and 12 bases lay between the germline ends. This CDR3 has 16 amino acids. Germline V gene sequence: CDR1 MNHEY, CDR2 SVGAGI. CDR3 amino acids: CASSYSGGGSSYEQYF. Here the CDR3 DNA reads TGTGCCAGCAGTTACTCTGGGGGAGGAAGCTCCTACGAGCAGTACTTC.

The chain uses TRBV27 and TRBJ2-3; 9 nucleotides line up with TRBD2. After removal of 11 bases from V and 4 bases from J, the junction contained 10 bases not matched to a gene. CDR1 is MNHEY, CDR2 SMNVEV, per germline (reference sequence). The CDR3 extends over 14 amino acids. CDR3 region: CASQGTSRADTQYF. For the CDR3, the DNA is TGTGCCTCTCAGGGGACTAGCCGCGCAGATACGCAGTATTTT.

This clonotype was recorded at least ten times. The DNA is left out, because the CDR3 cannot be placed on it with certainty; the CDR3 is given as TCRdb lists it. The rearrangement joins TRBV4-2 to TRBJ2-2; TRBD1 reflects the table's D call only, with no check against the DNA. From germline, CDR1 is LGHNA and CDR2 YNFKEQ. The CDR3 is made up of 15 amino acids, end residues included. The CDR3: CASSQEGDRARSCFF.